The 6 T cell receptor beta chains given below trace back to one sample, sequenced in a study of cytomegalovirus exposure and HLA in healthy donors. PCR was performed using 60 Vbeta and 13 Jbeta primers. Using immunoSEQ multiplex PCR, the repertoire was profiled, and TCRdb retains in-frame clones only, with some absent. Here the sample spans about 100,000 clones, about 68% being singletons. Sample: PBMCs. These receptor sequences come from a male donor in good health and CMV-seropositive.

With respect to this clone: Compared with germline, one end of the junction differs, possibly owing to a read error. The chain couples TRBV9 to TRBJ1-1, with D possibly matching TRBD1 (5 bases). The CDR3 runs to 15 residues. In germline, CDR1 is SGDLS, CDR2 YYNGEE. The CDR3 reads CASSEGTGVDTEALF. CDR3 nucleotides: TGTGCCAGCAGCGAGGGGACGGGGGTTGACACTGAAGCTCTCTTT.

This clone was seen only a few times. This rearrangement joins TRBV5-1 to TRBJ1-1; TRBD1 aligns across 9 bases. V dropped 3 bases and J dropped 5; count of bases not matched to a gene: 11. CDR1 is SGHRS and CDR2 is YFSETQ in the germline V gene. The CDR3 sequence is 16 residues long. The CDR3 DNA follows: TGCGCCAGCAGCTACCAGACAGGGGGGAGTAAGACTGAAGCTTTCTTT. It is translated as CASSYQTGGSKTEAFF.

This chain links TRBV27 with TRBJ2-5, with 8 positions matching TRBD2. CDR1 is MNHEY and CDR2 is SMNVEV in the germline V gene (reference sequence). The CDR3 contains 14 residues. V lost 5 bases, J lost 3 bases, and 5 bases stayed unmatched. The chain's CDR3 is CASSGRGVEETQYF. As DNA, the CDR3 is TGTGCCAGCAGTGGGCGGGGGGTGGAAGAGACCCAGTACTTC.

The chain carries TRBV29-1 and TRBJ2-7; the D gene is possibly TRBD2 (7 bases). The CDR3 is 13 residues long. Germline V gene sequence: CDR1 SQVTM, CDR2 ANQGSEA. The ends were cut back, 7 bases at V and 7 bases at J, with 20 bases in the middle. This CDR3 is CSAWGGRGCEQYF. CDR3 in DNA: TGCAGCGCCTGGGGGGGCAGGGGATGTGAGCAGTACTTC.

V is TRBV5-1 and J is TRBJ1-6, with 11 bases lining up with TRBD1. Unmatched junction bases numbered 4, after V lost 0 bases and J lost 5 bases. Germline V gene data show CDR1 as SGHRS and CDR2 as YFSETQ. The CDR3 spans 17 residues. The CDR3 protein is CASSLAGQGANNSPLHF. CDR3 DNA: TGCGCCAGCAGCTTGGCCGGACAGGGGGCGAATAATTCACCCCTCCACTTT.

This clone occurred once. The chain uses TRBV11-1 and TRBJ1-1; D remains ambiguous. This CDR3 contains 15 residues. Deletions cut 1 base from V and 0 bases from J, with 9 bases between. Germline CDR1 reads SGHAT; CDR2 reads FQDESV (reference sequence). The CDR3 loop reads CASSLEARMNTEAFF. The CDR3 DNA follows: TGTGCCAGCAGCTTAGAGGCCAGGATGAACACTGAAGCTTTCTTT.